The 10 T cell receptor beta chains listed next were all sequenced from one sample in a study of blood T cell repertoires in COVID-19. The assay was immunoSEQ multiplex PCR, and TCRdb's table has in-frame clones only and misses some. Altogether around 50,000 clones are present, around nine tenths being singletons, with the ten largest covering approximately 10%. Source material: peripheral blood. The source of these receptors is a man aged 50 to 60 with active COVID-19.

This clone has a handful of counts. This CDR3 reads CASALDRNYEQYF. DNA of the CDR3: TGTGCCAGCGCCCTAGACAGGAACTACGAGCAGTACTTC. The chain is built from TRBV2 and TRBJ2-7, with D tentatively TRBD1 (6 bases). CDR1 is SNHLY, CDR2 FYNNEI, per germline. The CDR3 spans 13 residues. V was cut by 8 bases and J by 3 bases, with 14 bases left in between.

The rearrangement uses TRBV24-1 and TRBJ2-3; the match to TRBD2 covers 8 bases. Losses at the gene ends were 3 bases for V and 5 bases for J; bases not matched to a gene: 9. The CDR3 length is 16 residues. From germline, CDR1 is KGHDR and CDR2 SFDVKD. CDR3 nucleotide sequence: TGTGCCACCAGTGATCCTCACGGGGGGGAACAAGATACGCAGTATTTT. Protein sequence: CATSDPHGGEQDTQYF.

This rearrangement joins TRBV18 to TRBJ2-1; 7 bases map to TRBD1. V lost 4 bases to trimming and J lost 7 bases; unmatched junction nucleotides: 10. Germline values: CDR1 KGHSH, CDR2 LQKENI. The CDR3 covers 15 residues. The CDR3 bases are TGTGCCAGCTCACGCGGACAGGCTCCCGATAATGAGCAGTTCTTC. It is translated as CASSRGQAPDNEQFF.

The CDR3 reads CASSLEAGVTEQYF. CDR3 nucleotides: TGTGCCAGCAGCTTAGAAGCGGGAGTCACCGAGCAGTACTTC. The J gene is TRBJ2-7, the V gene TRBV7-2; 8 bases are shared with TRBD2. The trim removed 1 base at V and 6 bases at J, leaving 5 bases unmatched. This CDR3 region has 14 residues. Germline V gene lookup returns CDR1 SGHTA and CDR2 FQGNSA. The variable domain in full, with the rest retrieved from reference TRBV7-2 and TRBJ2-7, is GAGVSQSPSNKVTEKGKDVELRCDPISGHTALYWYRQSLGQGLEFLIYFQGNSAPDKSGLPSDRFSAERTGGSVSTLTIQRTQQEDSAVYLCASSLEAGVTEQYFGPGTRLTVT.

This chain links TRBV5-1 with TRBJ1-1, with D maybe TRBD1 (5 bases). V lost 7 bases to trimming and J lost 3 bases, with 16 bases between them. Per germline, CDR1 SGHRS and CDR2 YFSETQ. The CDR3 covers 14 residues. The CDR3 loop reads CASGDGGGHTEAFF. CDR3 coding DNA: TGCGCCAGCGGCGACGGGGGAGGGCACACTGAAGCTTTCTTT.

The gene calls are TRBV7-2 and TRBJ2-1, with 8 bases identical to TRBD2. Germline V gene lookup returns CDR1 SGHTA and CDR2 FQGNSA. The V and J ends lost 0 bases and 4 bases, in that order; junction bases with no gene match: 8. The CDR3 extends over 17 amino acids. The CDR3 here is CASSLAGTRPLYNEQFF. The CDR3 DNA follows: TGTGCCAGCAGCTTAGCCGGGACTAGACCCCTGTACAATGAGCAGTTCTTC.

The chain carries TRBV11-2 and TRBJ2-3; no clear D gene. The CDR3 has 13 amino acids. The V end lost 5 bases, the J end lost 3 bases, and 9 bases lay between the germline ends. The V gene's germline CDR1 is SGHAT and CDR2 FQNNGV. CDR3 in DNA: TGTGCCAGCAGCCTTTGGGCTACAGATACGCAGTATTTT. It specifies CASSLWATDTQYF. The complete variable domain, with remaining parts taken from reference TRBV11-2 and TRBJ2-3, reads EAGVAQSPRYKIIEKRQSVAFWCNPISGHATLYWYQQILGQGPKLLIQFQNNGVVDDSQLPKDRFSAERLKGVDSTLKIQPAKLEDSAVYLCASSLWATDTQYFGPGTRLTVL.

J is TRBJ2-7 and V is TRBV28; 7 nucleotides match TRBD2. Trimming at V came to 5 bases and at J to 2 bases, leaving 18 bases not matched to a gene. Germline V gene sequence: CDR1 MDHEN, CDR2 SYDVKM. The CDR3 has 18 amino acids. The CDR3 sequence: CASSKSPFGTSVTYEQYF. DNA of the CDR3: TGTGCCAGCAGTAAATCCCCGTTTGGAACTAGCGTGACCTACGAGCAGTACTTC.

The chain is built from TRBV19 and TRBJ2-1; 11 nucleotides align to TRBD2. The CDR3 covers 15 residues. V gave up 6 bases and J gave up 5 bases; unmatched junction bases: 6. The V gene's germline CDR1 is LNHDA and CDR2 SQIVND (reference sequence). CDR3 sequence: CASSITSGGNNEQFF. Here the CDR3 DNA reads TGTGCCAGTAGCATAACTAGCGGGGGAAACAATGAGCAGTTCTTC.

The rearrangement links TRBV28 to TRBJ1-2; 7 bases map to TRBD1. The CDR3 is 13 residues long. With 6 bases clipped from V and 6 bases from J, the junction kept 7 bases outside the gene matches. The germline V gene encodes CDR1 MDHEN and CDR2 SYDVKM. The CDR3 loop is CASRINRGHGYTF. DNA for the CDR3: TGTGCCAGCAGGATAAACAGGGGACATGGCTACACCTTC.